Shown below are 4 T cell receptor beta chains from a single sample sequenced in a study of T-cell memory formation after mild COVID-19. Using its own MiXCR run on the 5' RACE reads, TCRdb lists one record per CDR3 protein. The sample lists about 180,000 distinct CDR3 sequences, approximately 17% seen once, with roughly 3.9% in the top ten. Specimen: PBMCs or a T cell subset sorted from them (not recorded which). The source of these receptors is a man between 18 and 35 years old who had mild COVID-19 (a few samples of this study predate the infection). Cell type and time point are not known.

V and J are TRBV6-2 or TRBV6-3 and TRBJ1-6, with D possibly matching TRBD1 (6 bases). The length of the CDR3 is 14 residues. V gave up 2 bases and J gave up 10 bases, with 12 bases separating them. Germline CDR1 MNHEY, CDR2 SVGEGT. This CDR3 reads CASSYTRGGSPLHF. CDR3 sequence (DNA): TGTGCCAGCAGTTACACCAGGGGTGGGTCACCCCTCCACTTT.

J is TRBJ1-2 and V is TRBV5-6, with D unresolved. Germline CDR1 reads SGHDT; CDR2 reads YYEEEE. The CDR3 consists of 12 residues. V was clipped by 3 bases and J by 8 bases, with 11 bases between them. Here the CDR3 DNA reads TGTGCCAGCAGCTCGGCCGTTTGGGGCTACACCTTC. It translates to CASSSAVWGYTF.

This clonotype was picked up a small number of times. The V and J genes are TRBV20-1 and TRBJ2-7, with 9 bases matching TRBD1. Germline V CDR1 and CDR2: DFQATT, SNEGSKA (reference sequence). The junction had 6 bases not matched to a gene; V was cut back by 6 bases and J by 3 bases. The CDR3 consists of 13 residues. CDR3 region: CSALRDRVYEQYV. The DNA for the CDR3 is TGCAGTGCATTACGGGACAGGGTCTACGAGCAGTACGTC.

This clonotype has only a few counts. The rearrangement links TRBV5-5 to TRBJ1-1; D is possibly TRBD1 (6 bases). Trimming shortened V by 6 bases and J by 1 base, and 13 bases separated the two germline ends. CDR1 SGHKS and CDR2 YYEKEE come from the germline V gene (reference sequence). CDR3 length: 14 residues. This chain's CDR3 is CASNPQGSNTEAFF. Written as DNA, the CDR3 is TGTGCCAGCAACCCCCAGGGGTCGAACACTGAAGCTTTCTTT.